This entry features one T cell receptor beta chain sequence. Its antigen is not identified. Other DNA sequences in the sample encode the same CDR3. The data were taken from a study of T cell responses to AZD1222 COVID-19 vaccine. Points from the study as a whole: Donors were mostly white British, more females; clonal diversity possibly underestimated.

Sequencing used immunoSEQ multiplex PCR; TCRdb keeps in-frame clones, though not all of them. The sample consists of about 170,000 clones, about 87% of them appearing once. With V trimmed by 6 bases and J by 5 bases, 3 bases remained unmatched. Germline lookup yields CDR1 SGHTA and CDR2 FQGNSA. The CDR3 sequence is 12 residues long. Source: peripheral blood, taken 28 days after the second dose of the MenACWY control vaccine. The TCR sequence derives from an adult who received the MenACWY meningococcal vaccine as a control. The rearrangement links TRBV7-2 to TRBJ1-1, with 7 bases fitting TRBD1. CDR3 DNA: TGTGCCAGCAGTCCACAGGGGACTGAAGCTTTCTTT. Translation: CASSPQGTEAFF.